This T cell receptor (beta chain) came from a study of cytomegalovirus exposure and HLA in healthy donors. Looking at the study overall: Among the roughly 400 genotyped donors, 65% to 90% were placed in the Caucasian-associated ancestry cluster.

This clone was seen once. Its target is not known. Study-wide points: TCR association rates varied by HLA locus in a later analysis, with DRB1 highest and HLA-C lowest.

Between the trimmed V and J ends, which lost 3 bases and 5 bases, there was a span of 17 bases. The CDR3 length is 15 residues. Germline V CDR1 and CDR2: SGDLS, YYNGEE. Primers for the PCR totalled 60 Vbeta and 13 Jbeta. Clones were sequenced by immunoSEQ multiplex PCR, and TCRdb holds only the in-frame ones, with some missing. The sample consists of 98,000 or so clones, 76% of them appearing once. The source material was PBMCs. The clonotype was recovered from a woman under 30 in good health and CMV-seropositive. The gene calls are TRBV9 and TRBJ1-2, with TRBD1 as a possible D gene (5 bases). CDR3 in amino acids: CASSAPTEPGYGYTF. As DNA, the CDR3 is TGTGCCAGCAGCGCCCCGACAGAACCTGGGTATGGCTACACCTTC. Based on the CDR3 plus reference TRBV9 and TRBJ1-2, the full variable domain is DSGVTQTPKHLITATGQRVTLRCSPRSGDLSVYWYQQSLDQGLQFLIQYYNGEERAKGNILERFSAQQFPDLHSELNLSSLELGDSALYFCASSAPTEPGYGYTFGSGTRLTVV.